The clone carrying this T cell receptor (beta chain) showed up just a few times. The antigen is unknown. Template switching introduced a universal primer site, and the cDNA bore unique molecular identifiers. TCRdb used MiXCR to reprocess the 5' RACE reads, holding one entry per CDR3 protein. The sample holds around 1.7 million distinct CDR3 sequences, about 32% seen once. Germline CDR1 DFQATT, CDR2 SNEGSKA (reference sequence). The CDR3 loop spans 15 amino acids. Trimming took 2 bases from V and 2 from J; bases not matched to a gene: 6. These data come from a study of identical twins. Notes on the study in general: Less excess twin sharing appeared in beta out-of-frame sequences.

J is TRBJ2-3 and V is TRBV20-1; 8 bases are shared with TRBD2. The sequencing input was cord blood. The source is a newborn girl in good health. The CDR3 is CSARKNSGDTDTQYF. The CDR3 DNA sequence: TGCAGTGCTAGAAAAAATAGCGGGGACACAGATACGCAGTATTTT.